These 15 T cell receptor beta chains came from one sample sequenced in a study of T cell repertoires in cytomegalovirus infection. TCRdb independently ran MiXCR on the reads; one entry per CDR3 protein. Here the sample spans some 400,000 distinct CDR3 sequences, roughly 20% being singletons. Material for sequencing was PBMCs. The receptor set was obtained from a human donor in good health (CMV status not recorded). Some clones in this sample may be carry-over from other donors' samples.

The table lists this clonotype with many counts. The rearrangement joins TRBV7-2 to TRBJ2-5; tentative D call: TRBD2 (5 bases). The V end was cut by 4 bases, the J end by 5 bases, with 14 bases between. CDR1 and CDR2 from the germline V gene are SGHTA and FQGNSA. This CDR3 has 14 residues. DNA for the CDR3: TGTGCCAGCAGCTCTCCCGGAGGACGGGAGACCCAGTACTTC. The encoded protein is CASSSPGGRETQYF.

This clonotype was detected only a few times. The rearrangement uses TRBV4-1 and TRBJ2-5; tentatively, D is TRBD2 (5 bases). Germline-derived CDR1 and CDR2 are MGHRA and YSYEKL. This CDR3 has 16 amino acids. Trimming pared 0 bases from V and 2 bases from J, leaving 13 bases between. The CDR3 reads CASSQDPPGLQETQYF. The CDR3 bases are TGCGCCAGCAGCCAAGATCCCCCGGGGTTGCAAGAGACCCAGTACTTC.

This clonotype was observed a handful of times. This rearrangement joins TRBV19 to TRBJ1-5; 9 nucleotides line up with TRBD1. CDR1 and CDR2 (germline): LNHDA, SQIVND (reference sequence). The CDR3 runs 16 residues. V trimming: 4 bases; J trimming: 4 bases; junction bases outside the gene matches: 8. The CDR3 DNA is TGTGCCAGTAGTAACCGGCCTGGACAGGGGAATCAGCCCCAGCATTTT. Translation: CASSNRPGQGNQPQHF.

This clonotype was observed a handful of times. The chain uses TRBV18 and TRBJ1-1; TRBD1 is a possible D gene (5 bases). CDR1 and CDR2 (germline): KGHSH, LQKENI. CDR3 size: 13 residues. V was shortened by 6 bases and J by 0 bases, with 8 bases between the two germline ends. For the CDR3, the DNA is TGTGCCAGCTCCGGGGGGATGAACACTGAAGCTTTCTTT. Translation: CASSGGMNTEAFF.

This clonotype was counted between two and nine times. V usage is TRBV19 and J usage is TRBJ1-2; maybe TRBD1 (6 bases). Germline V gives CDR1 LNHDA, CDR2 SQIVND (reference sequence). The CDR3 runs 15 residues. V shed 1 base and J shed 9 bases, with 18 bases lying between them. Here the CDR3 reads CASSIAGDFFESYTF. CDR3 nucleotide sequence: TGTGCCAGTAGTATAGCAGGGGACTTCTTTGAAAGCTACACCTTC.

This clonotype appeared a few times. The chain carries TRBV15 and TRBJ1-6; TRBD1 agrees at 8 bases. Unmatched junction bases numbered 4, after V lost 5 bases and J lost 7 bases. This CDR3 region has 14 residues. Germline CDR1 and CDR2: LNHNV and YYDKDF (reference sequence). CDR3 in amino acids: CATSWNRGNSPLHF. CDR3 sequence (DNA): TGTGCCACCAGCTGGAACAGGGGGAATTCACCCCTCCACTTT.

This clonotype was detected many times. CDR3 loop: CASSDATRETQYF. DNA of the CDR3: TGTGCCAGCAGCGACGCGACGAGGGAGACCCAGTACTTC. The chain employs TRBV28 and TRBJ2-5, with no clear D. The CDR3 is made up of 13 amino acids. Germline CDR1 and CDR2: MDHEN and SYDVKM. Trimming shortened V by 6 bases and J by 5 bases, and 13 bases separated the two germline ends.

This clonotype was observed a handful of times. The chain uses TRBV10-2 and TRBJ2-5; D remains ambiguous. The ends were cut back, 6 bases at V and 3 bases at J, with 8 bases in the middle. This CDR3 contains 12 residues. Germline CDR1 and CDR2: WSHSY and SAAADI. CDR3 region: CASSDVKETQYF. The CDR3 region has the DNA TGCGCCAGCAGCGACGTAAAAGAGACCCAGTACTTC.

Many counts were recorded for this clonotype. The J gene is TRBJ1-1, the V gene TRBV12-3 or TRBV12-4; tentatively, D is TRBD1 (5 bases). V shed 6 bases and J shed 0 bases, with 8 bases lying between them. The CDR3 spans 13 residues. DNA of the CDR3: TGTGCCAGCAGCGACAGATTGAACACTGAAGCTTTCTTT. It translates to CASSDRLNTEAFF.

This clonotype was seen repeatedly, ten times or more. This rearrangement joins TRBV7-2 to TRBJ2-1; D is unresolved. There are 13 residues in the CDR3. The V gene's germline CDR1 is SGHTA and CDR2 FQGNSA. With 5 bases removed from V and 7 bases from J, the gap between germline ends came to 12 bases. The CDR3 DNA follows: TGTGCCAGCAGCCGCGGCTGGGTGAATGAGCAGTTCTTC. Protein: CASSRGWVNEQFF.

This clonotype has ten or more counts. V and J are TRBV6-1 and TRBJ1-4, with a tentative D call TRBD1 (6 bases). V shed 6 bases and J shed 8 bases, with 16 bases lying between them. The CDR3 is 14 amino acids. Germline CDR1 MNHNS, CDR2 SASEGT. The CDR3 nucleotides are TGTGCCAGCAGAAACACAGGGATGGACGAAAAACTGTTTTTT. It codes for CASRNTGMDEKLFF.

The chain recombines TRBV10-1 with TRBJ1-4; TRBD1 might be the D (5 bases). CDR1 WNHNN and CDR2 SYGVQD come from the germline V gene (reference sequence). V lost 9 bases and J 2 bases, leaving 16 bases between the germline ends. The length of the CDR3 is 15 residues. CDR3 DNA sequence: TGCGCCAGGGTGGGACCGGGGCGGACTAATGAAAAACTGTTTTTT. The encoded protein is CARVGPGRTNEKLFF.

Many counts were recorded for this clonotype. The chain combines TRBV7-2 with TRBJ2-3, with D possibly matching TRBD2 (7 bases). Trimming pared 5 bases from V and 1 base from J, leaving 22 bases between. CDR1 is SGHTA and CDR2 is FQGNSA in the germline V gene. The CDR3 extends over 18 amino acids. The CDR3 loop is CASSPEMAGASGTDTQYF. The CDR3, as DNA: TGTGCCAGCAGCCCAGAAATGGCGGGGGCCTCTGGCACAGATACGCAGTATTTT.

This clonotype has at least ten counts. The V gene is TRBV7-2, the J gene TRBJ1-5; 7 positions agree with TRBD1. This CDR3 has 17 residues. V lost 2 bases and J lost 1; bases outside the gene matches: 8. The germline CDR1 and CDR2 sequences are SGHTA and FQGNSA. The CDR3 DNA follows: TGTGCCAGCAGCTTATCTCCGGGACAGAAAAGCAATCAGCCCCAGCATTTT. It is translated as CASSLSPGQKSNQPQHF.

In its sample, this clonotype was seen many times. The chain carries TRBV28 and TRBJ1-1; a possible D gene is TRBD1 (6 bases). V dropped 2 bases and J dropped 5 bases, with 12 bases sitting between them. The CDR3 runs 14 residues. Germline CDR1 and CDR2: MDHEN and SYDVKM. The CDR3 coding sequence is TGTGCCAGCAGTTTACCAGGGGTAAGGACTGAAGCTTTCTTT. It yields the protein CASSLPGVRTEAFF.